A selection of T cell receptor beta chains follows, all from one sample in a study of cytomegalovirus exposure and HLA in healthy donors. Clones were sequenced by immunoSEQ multiplex PCR, and TCRdb holds only the in-frame ones, with some missing. Of approximately 100,000 clones listed, about 90% are singletons. Sequences were obtained from PBMCs. The receptors were gathered from a woman aged 18-29 years in good health and CMV-seronegative. The CDR3 runs from the conserved cysteine through the conserved F or W. A D gene is named only where the DNA matches it firmly. Some rows mark clone size as missing; the rest say once, few, many or name a class of expanded clone.

DNA	CDR3	D	size	V	J
TGTGCCAGCAGCTCGCCGGGACAGGGGCCCTACAATGAGCAGTTCTTC	CASSSPGQGPYNEQFF	TRBD1	.	TRBV13	TRBJ2-1
TGTGCCAGCAGCGCCCGCACGGAAGAGACCCAGTACTTC	CASSARTEETQYF	.	.	TRBV5-5	TRBJ2-5
TGTGCCAGCGGAGGACTACCCTACACCGGGGAGCTGTTTTTT	CASGGLPYTGELFF	.	.	TRBV6-4	TRBJ2-2
TGTGCCATCAGGGCTGGGGGAGGGAACACCGGGGAGCTGTTTTTT	CAIRAGGGNTGELFF	.	.	TRBV10-3	TRBJ2-2
TGTGCCAGCAGCGCAGGACAGGGTGTTCAGCCCCAGCATTTT	CASSAGQGVQPQHF	TRBD1	.	TRBV9	TRBJ1-5
TGTGCCAGCAGTTACTCCATTACAGGGATTGGGGAAAAACTGTTTTTT	CASSYSITGIGEKLFF	.	.	TRBV6-6	TRBJ1-4
TGTGCCAGCAGCTCCTTAGCGGGACCTTACGAGCAGTACTTC	CASSSLAGPYEQYF	TRBD2	few	TRBV11-2	TRBJ2-7
TGCGCCAGCAGCTTGGATGGGAGGACCACTGAAGCTTTCTTT	CASSLDGRTTEAFF	.	.	TRBV5-1	TRBJ1-1
TGTGCCAGCAGTTGGCCCGGGACAGGGTTGTACGAGCAGTACTTC	CASSWPGTGLYEQYF	TRBD1	.	TRBV11-2	TRBJ2-7
TGCGCCAGCAGCTTCGGGGGGGAACTGTTTTTT	CASSFGGELFF	.	once	TRBV5-1	TRBJ1-4
TGTGCCAGCTCACCAAGCGTATTCGAGCAGTACTTC	CASSPSVFEQYF	.	once	TRBV18	TRBJ2-7
TGTGCCAGCAGCCAGGACAGGGTTAATGAAAAACTGTTTTTT	CASSQDRVNEKLFF	TRBD1	.	TRBV28	TRBJ1-4
TGTGCCAGCAGTGACGGGACTAGCGGGGGCAATGAGCAGTTCTTC	CASSDGTSGGNEQFF	TRBD2	few	TRBV6-4	TRBJ2-1
TGTGCCAGCAGTTATGCCTCTGGACAGGCTAACTATGGCTACACCTTC	CASSYASGQANYGYTF	TRBD1	.	TRBV28	TRBJ1-2
TGTGCCAGCAGCTTGGAGGAGTGGAATGAGCAGTTCTTC	CASSLEEWNEQFF	.	.	TRBV5-4	TRBJ2-1
TGTGCCAGCAGCTCCTCGGGACTAGCCTACGAGCAGTACTTC	CASSSSGLAYEQYF	TRBD2	.	TRBV2	TRBJ2-7
TGTGCCAGCAGACCCAGGACAGGGAGCGTAGTCGAGCAGTACTTC	CASRPRTGSVVEQYF	TRBD1	.	TRBV28	TRBJ2-7
TGTGCCTGGAGCGCGGAGGGGGGGGCTAAGTATTTT	CAWSAEGGAKYF	.	.	TRBV30	TRBJ2-3
TGTGCCAGCAGTGTGTCGGGGGTGGCCCACTATGGCTACACCTTC	CASSVSGVAHYGYTF	.	.	TRBV2	TRBJ1-2
TGTGCCAGCAGTGGGCAGGCCAGAGACACTGAAGCTTTCTTT	CASSGQARDTEAFF	.	.	TRBV2	TRBJ1-1
TGTGCCAGCAGCTTAGCCGGGACAGGGGTTGGAGATACGCAGTATTTT	CASSLAGTGVGDTQYF	TRBD1	.	TRBV7-2	TRBJ2-3
TGTGCCAGCGGTACCCGCCCGGGTCGGTCTGGAAACACCATATATTTT	CASGTRPGRSGNTIYF	.	.	TRBV28	TRBJ1-3
TGTGCCAGCAGGGAGGTGAACACTGAAGCTTTCTTT	CASREVNTEAFF	.	.	TRBV25-1	TRBJ1-1
TGTGCCAGCAGCTTGGGGGGTAATGGCTACACCTTC	CASSLGGNGYTF	.	.	TRBV7-2	TRBJ1-2
TGTGCCAGCAGAAGTACAAGGGACATCATAACGGATTCACCCCTCCACTTT	CASRSTRDIITDSPLHF	.	few	TRBV28	TRBJ1-6
TGTGCCAGCAGCCTTGGACTAGCGGGAATGGCCTACGAGCAGTACTTC	CASSLGLAGMAYEQYF	TRBD2	.	TRBV7-9	TRBJ2-7
TGTGCCACCAGCGAAACCCGGGACAGGGGGCTGTACATTCAGTACTTC	CATSETRDRGLYIQYF	TRBD1	once	TRBV15	TRBJ2-4
TGTGCCAGCAGCTTGGGCACGGACAGCTCCTACGAGCAGTACTTC	CASSLGTDSSYEQYF	.	few	TRBV5-6	TRBJ2-7
TGTGCCAGCAGTTTTTACCCGCCCGGTTTCTTT	CASSFYPPGFF	.	once	TRBV2	TRBJ1-1
TGTGCCACCAGCAGAGATCTTTCGGCGGGGGGGCGAGAGACCCAGTACTTC	CATSRDLSAGGRETQYF	TRBD2	.	TRBV15	TRBJ2-5
TGTGCCAGCAGTCGACCTAGCGACCGGCCGGTCTTC	CASSRPSDRPVF	.	.	TRBV7-2	TRBJ2-1
TGTGCCTCCCGATCGGGACAGGGGGGTCGGGAGCAGTACTTC	CASRSGQGGREQYF	TRBD1	.	TRBV5-5	TRBJ2-7
TGCGCCACCAGTATAGCGGTCCAAGAGACCCAGTACTTC	CATSIAVQETQYF	.	.	TRBV5-1	TRBJ2-5
TGTGCCAGTAGTATGCCGTGGGCCGGCGAGACCCAGTACTTC	CASSMPWAGETQYF	.	.	TRBV19	TRBJ2-5
TGTGCCTGGACACCTCGGGGACTAGTCACAGAGACCCAGTACTTC	CAWTPRGLVTETQYF	TRBD2	.	TRBV30	TRBJ2-5
TGTGCCAGCTCACCGACTCAGGGACAAGAGACCCAGTACTTC	CASSPTQGQETQYF	.	.	TRBV18	TRBJ2-5
TGTGCCAGCAGCTATGGACTAGCGACTTACAATGAGCAGTTCTTC	CASSYGLATYNEQFF	TRBD2	.	TRBV5-4	TRBJ2-1
TGCGCCAGCAGCCAAGGTGGAGGAATGGGTCAGCCCCAGCATTTT	CASSQGGGMGQPQHF	.	.	TRBV4-1	TRBJ1-5
TGTGCCAGCAGTTACTCGGGACAGGGAGAGGGTACGCAGTATTTT	CASSYSGQGEGTQYF	TRBD1	once	TRBV6-5	TRBJ2-3
TGTGCCAGCAGCTTAGGCCGGCAGGGTGGTAACTATGGCTACACCTTC	CASSLGRQGGNYGYTF	.	.	TRBV7-2	TRBJ1-2
TGTGCCAGCAGTTACTATGGCAGGGGGCGTGATTCACCCCTCCACTTT	CASSYYGRGRDSPLHF	TRBD1	.	TRBV6-5	TRBJ1-6
TGTGCCTGGAGTGTACAGGGGCAGGGAAATCAGCCCCAGCATTTT	CAWSVQGQGNQPQHF	TRBD1	.	TRBV30	TRBJ1-5
TGCAGCGCCTGGACAGGGGATGAAAAACTGTTTTTT	CSAWTGDEKLFF	TRBD1	.	TRBV29-1	TRBJ1-4
TGTGCCAGTAGTCTTACTAGCGGCCGCAATGAGCAGTTCTTC	CASSLTSGRNEQFF	TRBD2	once	TRBV19	TRBJ2-1
TGTGCCAGCTCTAAGACAGGGATGTTTTACACTGAAGCTTTCTTT	CASSKTGMFYTEAFF	TRBD1	.	TRBV18	TRBJ1-1
TGCAGCGTCCGGCAGGGCCCCTACAATGAGCAGTTCTTC	CSVRQGPYNEQFF	.	.	TRBV29-1	TRBJ2-1
TGTGCCAGCAGTTTATCACCCTCTTCCGGTTACGAGCAGTACTTC	CASSLSPSSGYEQYF	.	once	TRBV27	TRBJ2-7
TGCGCCAGCAGCTTGGCCGTATTGCGGGGCACCCACGAGCAGTACTTC	CASSLAVLRGTHEQYF	.	.	TRBV5-1	TRBJ2-7
TGTGCCAGCAGCTTAGAGCCCAGGGGACCTACCGGGGAGCTGTTTTTT	CASSLEPRGPTGELFF	.	.	TRBV7-9	TRBJ2-2
TGTGCCAGCAGTCGAATCAAGACAGGATACACCGGGGAGCTGTTTTTT	CASSRIKTGYTGELFF	.	.	TRBV28	TRBJ2-2
TGCGCCAGCAGCTTGGAGAGGGGGGGTTCCTACAATGAGCAGTTCTTC	CASSLERGGSYNEQFF	.	.	TRBV5-1	TRBJ2-1
TGTGCCACCAGCAGAGATGCGGGGTGGGGACTAGCGGGGGGGAACTACAATGAGCAGTTCTTC	CATSRDAGWGLAGGNYNEQFF	TRBD2	.	TRBV15	TRBJ2-1
TGTGCCAGCAGTCCCATTGGCCACGAGCAGTACTTC	CASSPIGHEQYF	.	.	TRBV27	TRBJ2-7